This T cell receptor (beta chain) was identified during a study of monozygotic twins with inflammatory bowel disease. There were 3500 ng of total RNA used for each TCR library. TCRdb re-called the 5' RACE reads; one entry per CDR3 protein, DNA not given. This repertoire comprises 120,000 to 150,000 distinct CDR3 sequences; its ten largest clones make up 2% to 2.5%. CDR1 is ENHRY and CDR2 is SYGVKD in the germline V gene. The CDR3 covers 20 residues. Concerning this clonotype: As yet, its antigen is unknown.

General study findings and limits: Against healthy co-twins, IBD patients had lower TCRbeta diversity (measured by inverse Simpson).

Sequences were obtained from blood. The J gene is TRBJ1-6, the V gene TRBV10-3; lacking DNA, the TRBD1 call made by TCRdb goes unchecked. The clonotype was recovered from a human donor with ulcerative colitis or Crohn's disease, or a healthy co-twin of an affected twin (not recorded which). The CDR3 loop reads CAISELYTGTGSSYNSPLHF.